This TCR beta chain is from a study of T cells after yellow fever vaccination. Looked up from germline, CDR1 is MDHEN and CDR2 is SYDVKM. This CDR3 has 14 residues. J was trimmed by 3 bases and V by 6 bases; bases with no gene match: 7. MiXCR, applied by TCRdb to the 5' RACE reads, yields one record per CDR3 protein. The repertoire includes roughly 96,000 distinct CDR3 sequences, more than 7.5% of them detected once, and 16% sits in the top ten. The receptor was derived from a man aged 18 to 29 who received the YFV17D yellow fever vaccine. V gene TRBV28 combines with J gene TRBJ1-2; 7 nucleotides align to TRBD1. Material: CD8+ T cells not binding an NS4B(214-222) dextramer, sorted from PBMCs, obtained about 2 weeks after the first yellow fever vaccination. CDR3 region: CASSFRGAYYGYTF. In DNA, the CDR3 is TGTGCCAGCAGCTTCAGGGGGGCCTACTATGGCTACACCTTC.